This T cell receptor beta chain stems from a study of glioma-infiltrating T cells. CDR1 and CDR2 (germline): DFQATT, SNEGSKA (reference sequence). V was pared by 0 bases and J by 3 bases, with 15 bases between. This CDR3 has 15 amino acids. TCR alpha and beta CDR3 regions were amplified from RNA using iRepertoire nested multiplex PCR. Input was about 95-400 ng of tissue mRNA or PBMC total RNA. One entry per CDR3 protein results from TCRdb running MiXCR on the multiplex PCR reads. Of 150,000 to 200,000 distinct CDR3 sequences in the sample, around 40% were seen once. Study-level results: Very few CDR3 sequences were shared between tissue and blood. Non-neoplastic patients had below-expected tissue-blood divergence, while all gliomas exceeded expectation.

This clonotype was found many times. Its antigen remains unidentified. Sequenced input: glioma tissue, nonneoplastic brain tissue, or PBMCs (not recorded which). The chain joins TRBV20-1 to TRBJ2-7; D gene unclear. This TCR derives from a human donor with low-grade glioma or glioblastoma, undergoing nonglioma brain surgery, or in good health (not recorded which). The CDR3 loop is CSARDLSRNDYEQYF. CDR3 in DNA: TGCAGTGCTAGAGATCTCTCGCGGAACGACTACGAGCAGTACTTC.